The 3 T cell receptor beta chains in this list originate from one sample, sequenced in a study of T cell responses to AZD1222 COVID-19 vaccine (dated by TCRdb to the early 2020s). The label giving this sample's time point can be read as: baseline before first vaccination. The library was generated by the immunoSEQ multiplex PCR assay. As stored in TCRdb, this immuneACCESS dataset retains in-frame rearrangements with V and J assigned. A fraction of the clones does not appear; measured against another copy, unresolved V genes explain less than half of the discrepancy, and the remainder lacks a known reason. The sample table contains roughly 110,000 clones; only one count was recorded for roughly 87% of them. The ten largest clones represent around 4.5% of the sample. This material consisted of peripheral blood, taken on day 0 of AZD1222 vaccination. These receptors were taken from an adult in good health.

The rearrangement links TRBV24-1 to TRBJ1-4; 11 bases are shared with TRBD1. The CDR3 runs 16 residues. CDR1 is KGHDR and CDR2 is SFDVKD in the germline V gene. J gave up 3 bases and V 4 bases, and 3 bases lay outside the gene matches. The DNA of the CDR3 is TGTGCCACCAGTGACGGACAGGGGGCCCCTAATGAAAAACTGTTTTTT. This gives the protein CATSDGQGAPNEKLFF.

This chain joins TRBV4-1 and TRBJ1-3, with TRBD1 matching 7 bases. J was trimmed by 0 bases and V by 5 bases; bases with no gene match: 4. The CDR3 loop spans 15 amino acids. Germline V gene data show CDR1 as MGHRA and CDR2 as YSYEKL. The CDR3 nucleotides are TGCGCCAGCAGCTTGGACAGGTCCTCTGGAAACACCATATATTTT. Amino acid sequence: CASSLDRSSGNTIYF.

The rearrangement uses TRBV6-6 and TRBJ2-5, with 10 bases lining up with TRBD1. V shed 2 bases and J 5 bases; nucleotides not matched to a gene: 5. The germline CDR1 and CDR2 sequences are MNHNY and SVGAGI (reference sequence). This CDR3 region has 15 residues. As DNA, the CDR3 is TGTGCCAGCAGTTACCCGGGACAGGGGCAGGAGACCCAGTACTTC. It yields the protein CASSYPGQGQETQYF.